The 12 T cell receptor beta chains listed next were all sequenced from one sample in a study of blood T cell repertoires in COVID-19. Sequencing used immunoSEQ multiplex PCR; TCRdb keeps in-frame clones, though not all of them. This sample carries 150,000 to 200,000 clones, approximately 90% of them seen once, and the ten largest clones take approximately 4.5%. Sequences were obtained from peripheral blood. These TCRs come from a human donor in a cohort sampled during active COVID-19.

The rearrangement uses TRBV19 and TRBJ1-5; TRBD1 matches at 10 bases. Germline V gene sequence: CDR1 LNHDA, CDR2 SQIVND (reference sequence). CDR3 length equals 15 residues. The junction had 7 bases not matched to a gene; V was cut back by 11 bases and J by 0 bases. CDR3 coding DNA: TGTGCCGGGGGTGGGGACAGGGGTAGCAATCAGCCCCAGCATTTT. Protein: CAGGGDRGSNQPQHF.

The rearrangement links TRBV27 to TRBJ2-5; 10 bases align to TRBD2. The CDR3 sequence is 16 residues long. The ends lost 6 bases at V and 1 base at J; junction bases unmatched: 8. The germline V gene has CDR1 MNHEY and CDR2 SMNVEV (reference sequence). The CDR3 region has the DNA TGTGCCAGCAGCAACCTACTAGCGGGGTCCCAAGAGACCCAGTACTTC. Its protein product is CASSNLLAGSQETQYF.

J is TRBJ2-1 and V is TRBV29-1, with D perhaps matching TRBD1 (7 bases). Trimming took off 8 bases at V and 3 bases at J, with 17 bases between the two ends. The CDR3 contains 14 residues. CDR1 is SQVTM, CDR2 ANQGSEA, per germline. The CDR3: CSSSQGGFYNEQFF. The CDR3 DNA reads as TGCAGCTCCTCGCAGGGGGGCTTCTACAATGAGCAGTTCTTC.

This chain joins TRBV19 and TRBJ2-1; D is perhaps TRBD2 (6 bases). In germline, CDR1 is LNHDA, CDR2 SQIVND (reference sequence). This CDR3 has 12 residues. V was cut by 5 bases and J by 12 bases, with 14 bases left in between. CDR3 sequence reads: CASSAVEGGQFF. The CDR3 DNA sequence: TGTGCCAGTAGTGCCGTTGAGGGAGGGCAGTTCTTC.

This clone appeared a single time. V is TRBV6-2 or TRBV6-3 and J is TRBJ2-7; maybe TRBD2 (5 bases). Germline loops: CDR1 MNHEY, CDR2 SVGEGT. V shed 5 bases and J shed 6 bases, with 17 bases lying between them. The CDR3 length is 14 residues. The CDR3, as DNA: TGTGCCAGCAGTGACCGAGGGCGCTATCCCGAGCAGTACTTC. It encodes CASSDRGRYPEQYF.

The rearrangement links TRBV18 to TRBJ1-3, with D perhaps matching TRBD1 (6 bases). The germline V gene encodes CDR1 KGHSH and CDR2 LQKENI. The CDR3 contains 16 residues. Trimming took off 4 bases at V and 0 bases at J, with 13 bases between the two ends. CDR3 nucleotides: TGTGCCAGCTCACGAGACACAGGGAGCTCTGGAAACACCATATATTTT. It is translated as CASSRDTGSSGNTIYF.

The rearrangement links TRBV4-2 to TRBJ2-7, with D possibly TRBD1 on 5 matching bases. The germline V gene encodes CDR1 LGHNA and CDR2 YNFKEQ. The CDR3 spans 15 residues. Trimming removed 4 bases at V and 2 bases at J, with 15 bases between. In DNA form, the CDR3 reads TGTGCCAGCAGCCGAGAGTGGGGCGGCACCTACGAGCAGTACTTC. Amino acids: CASSREWGGTYEQYF.

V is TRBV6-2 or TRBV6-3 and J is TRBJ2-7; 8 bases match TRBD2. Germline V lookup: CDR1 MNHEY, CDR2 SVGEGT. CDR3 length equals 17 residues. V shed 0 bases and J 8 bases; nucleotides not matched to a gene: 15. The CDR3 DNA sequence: TGTGCCAGCAGTTACTCGATCGGGCGGGGGGTCCCCGTCAAGCAGTACTTC. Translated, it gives CASSYSIGRGVPVKQYF.

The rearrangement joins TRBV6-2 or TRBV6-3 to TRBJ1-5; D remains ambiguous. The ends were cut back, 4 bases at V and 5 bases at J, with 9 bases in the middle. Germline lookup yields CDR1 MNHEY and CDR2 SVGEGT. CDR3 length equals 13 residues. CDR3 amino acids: CASSSIPDQPQHF. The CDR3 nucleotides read TGTGCCAGCAGTTCGATCCCAGATCAGCCCCAGCATTTT.

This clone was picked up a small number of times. CDR3 region: CASSPPSGGNIQYF. CDR3 bases: TGTGCCAGCTCTCCCCCGAGCGGGGGTAACATTCAGTACTTC. The V gene is TRBV18, the J gene TRBJ2-4, with TRBD2 matching over 8 bases. Losses at the gene ends were 6 bases for V and 7 bases for J; bases not matched to a gene: 8. The CDR3 has 14 residues. Germline CDR1 and CDR2: KGHSH and LQKENI.

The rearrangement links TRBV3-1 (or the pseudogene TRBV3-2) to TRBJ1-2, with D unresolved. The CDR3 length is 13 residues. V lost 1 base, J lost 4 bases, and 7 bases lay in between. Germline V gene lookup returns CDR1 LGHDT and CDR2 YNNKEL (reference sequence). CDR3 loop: CASSQGGPYGYTF. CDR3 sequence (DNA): TGTGCCAGCAGCCAAGGTGGGCCCTATGGCTACACCTTC.

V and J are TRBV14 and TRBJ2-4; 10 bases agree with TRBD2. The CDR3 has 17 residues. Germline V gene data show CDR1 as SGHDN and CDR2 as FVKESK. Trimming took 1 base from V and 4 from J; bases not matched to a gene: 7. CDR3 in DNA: TGTGCCAGCAGCCAAGGGATAGCGGGAGGAGGTAAAAACATTCAGTACTTC. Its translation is CASSQGIAGGGKNIQYF.